Listed below are T cell receptor beta chains from one sample, sequenced in a study of blood T cell repertoires in COVID-19. Here immunoSEQ multiplex PCR was the method, and the copy in TCRdb shows in-frame clones only, minus some. The repertoire holds approximately 240,000 clones, with more than 80% as singletons. Sequenced material: peripheral blood. The receptors were gathered from a woman aged 25-40 years with COVID-19, enrolled during active disease. Each CDR3 is given without its conserved first and last residue. The order of the fields is V gene, J gene, CDR3 protein.

TRBV24-1	TRBJ1-5	ATSESGQGSNQPQH
TRBV4-3	TRBJ2-1	ASSSGLGWREADNEQF
TRBV19	TRBJ2-2	ASMGGRMAGELF
TRBV1	TRBJ2-2	TSSLSGTGNTGELF
TRBV6-5	TRBJ1-6	ASSLTLDSNSPLH
TRBV15	TRBJ2-7	ATSGSLAVSSYEQY
TRBV29-1	TRBJ2-3	SVDADTQY
TRBV28	TRBJ2-3	ASRIVAGGSTDTQY
TRBV5-1	TRBJ1-2	ASSLLGAQSSGGYT
TRBV3-1/TRBV3-2	TRBJ1-6	ASSQDVGSSYNSPLH
TRBV12-2	TRBJ2-7	ASRSGTGTGGEY
TRBV29-1	TRBJ2-5	SVGSGSGEETQY
TRBV3-1/TRBV3-2	TRBJ1-1	ASSQRARDTEAF
TRBV6-1	TRBJ2-7	ASSDRRSSYEQY
TRBV18	TRBJ2-7	ASSPRSGTYEQY
TRBV19	TRBJ2-1	ASSRTRGGVLSYNEQF
TRBV2	TRBJ1-2	ASSGQGAPYGYT
TRBV5-6	TRBJ2-5	ASNNPTGGDETQY
TRBV5-1	TRBJ1-2	ASSLGQGAGYGYT
TRBV2	TRBJ2-7	ASSFGAYEQY
TRBV2	TRBJ2-5	ASSPRLAGGRKTQY
TRBV6-1	TRBJ2-1	ASSGDFGLAGDPRINEQF
TRBV7-9	TRBJ2-7	ASSPPGQIYEQY
TRBV7-2	TRBJ2-5	ASSSAGLETQY
TRBV9	TRBJ2-1	ASSVATGGNEQF
TRBV5-1	TRBJ2-6	ASSSENRVGANVLT
TRBV27	TRBJ2-5	ASSPGLAGVQETQY
TRBV7-9	TRBJ2-7	ASSFRSMGVGLEQY
TRBV13	TRBJ2-7	ASSPPGGVNQY
TRBV2	TRBJ1-6	ASSVQGNNSPLH
TRBV5-5	TRBJ2-2	ASSVRQGAIHTGELF
TRBV9	TRBJ2-2	ASSVANQGAAGELF
TRBV6-2/TRBV6-3	TRBJ2-1	ASSYIGIEQF
TRBV7-2	TRBJ2-3	ASSGRGRDTQY
TRBV5-5	TRBJ2-7	ASSLERDRGYEQY
TRBV15	TRBJ1-2	ATSPEGSGYGYT
TRBV7-4	TRBJ2-7	ASSFGRKDEQY
TRBV5-1	TRBJ2-1	ASSFGGRGNNEQF
TRBV29-1	TRBJ1-1	SVRDFEAF
TRBV15	TRBJ2-5	ATSRGRRTGEGETQY
TRBV19	TRBJ2-2	ASGQVAGELF
TRBV24-1	TRBJ2-1	ATSPPGGGHNEQF
TRBV6-1	TRBJ1-5	ASSEIGTGNGQPQH
TRBV3-1/TRBV3-2	TRBJ2-1	ASSRTIPLSGGSYNEQF
TRBV9	TRBJ2-3	ASSVEAGRTQY
TRBV20-1	TRBJ1-1	SASETGGSAEAF